A selection of T cell receptor beta chains follows, all from one sample in a study of blood T cell repertoires in COVID-19. This table comes from immunoSEQ multiplex PCR, and its TCRdb copy is limited to in-frame clones, with some not included. Among under 200,000 clones listed, roughly 87% were seen once. The sequenced sample was peripheral blood. These TCRs come from a woman aged 55-70 years who had recovered from COVID-19. Each CDR3 is given with its conserved first and last residue. A D gene is named only where the DNA matches it firmly. Clone size is not always given. Where it is, it says once, few, many or a class for expanded clones.

TRBV27	TRBJ1-1	NA	NA	CASSLTGMNTEAFF	TGTGCCAGCAGCCTAACAGGGATGAACACTGAAGCTTTCTTT
TRBV28	TRBJ1-5	NA	NA	CASSSRNQPQHF	TGTGCCAGCAGTTCCCGGAATCAGCCCCAGCATTTT
TRBV19	TRBJ2-6	NA	NA	CASSIGRNSGANVLTF	TGTGCCAGTAGTATAGGGCGGAACTCTGGGGCCAACGTCCTGACTTTC
TRBV2	TRBJ2-3	TRBD2	NA	CAIAGTSGPSTDTQYF	TGTGCCATCGCCGGGACTAGCGGGCCAAGCACAGATACGCAGTATTTT
TRBV10-2	TRBJ1-5	TRBD1	NA	CASSPGQGLPQHF	TGCGCCAGCAGCCCGGGACAGGGACTGCCCCAGCATTTT
TRBV7-9	TRBJ2-7	TRBD1	NA	CASSRQGSSYEQYF	TGTGCCAGCAGTCGACAGGGGTCCTCCTACGAGCAGTACTTC
TRBV15	TRBJ1-1	NA	NA	CATSEGMGSEAFF	TGTGCCACCAGCGAGGGAATGGGGTCTGAAGCTTTCTTT
TRBV6-4	TRBJ2-2	NA	few	CASSDSYDTGELFF	TGTGCCAGCAGTGACTCGTATGACACCGGGGAGCTGTTTTTT
TRBV28	TRBJ2-1	NA	NA	CASSFKEYNEQFF	TGTGCCAGCAGTTTTAAGGAGTACAATGAGCAGTTCTTC
TRBV7-8	TRBJ1-4	NA	NA	CASSLNSGVREKLFF	TGTGCCAGCAGCCTAAATTCGGGGGTACGGGAAAAACTGTTTTTT
TRBV3-1/TRBV3-2	TRBJ1-2	TRBD1	NA	CASSQEGTGGYGYTF	TGTGCCAGCAGCCAAGAGGGGACAGGGGGCTATGGCTACACCTTC
TRBV5-1	TRBJ1-2	TRBD1	NA	CASSLGPGGIYGYTF	TGCGCCAGCAGCTTGGGGCCAGGGGGAATCTATGGCTACACCTTC
TRBV28	TRBJ1-2	TRBD1	NA	CASSSDRNYGYTF	TGTGCCAGCAGTTCGGACAGGAACTATGGCTACACCTTC
TRBV5-4	TRBJ2-5	NA	NA	CASSIRQAQGETQYF	TGTGCCAGCAGCATCCGACAGGCCCAAGGAGAGACCCAGTACTTC
TRBV4-1	TRBJ1-2	NA	NA	CASSQDIQNGYTF	TGCGCCAGCAGCCAAGATATACAGAATGGCTACACCTTC
TRBV4-1	TRBJ1-5	TRBD1	NA	CASSQLGTGLNQPQHF	TGCGCCAGCAGCCAACTTGGGACAGGGCTCAATCAGCCCCAGCATTTT
TRBV4-1	TRBJ1-6	NA	once	CASSQDSDRVWSPLHF	TGCGCCAGCAGCCAAGACTCAGACAGAGTTTGGTCACCCCTCCACTTT
TRBV28	TRBJ1-2	NA	few	CASSLSQDGYTF	TGTGCCAGCAGTTTGTCACAGGATGGCTACACCTTC
TRBV9	TRBJ1-2	TRBD1	many	CASRGTDLGYTF	TGTGCCAGCAGAGGGACAGATCTGGGCTACACCTTC
TRBV2	TRBJ1-5	TRBD1	NA	CASSKGQGYSNQPQHF	TGTGCCAGCAGTAAGGGACAGGGGTATAGCAATCAGCCCCAGCATTTT
TRBV9	TRBJ2-3	TRBD1	NA	CASSVTGGVTADTQYF	TGTGCCAGCAGCGTTACAGGGGGCGTTACAGCAGATACGCAGTATTTT
TRBV5-1	TRBJ1-2	NA	NA	CASSLDRSLGGYTF	TGCGCCAGCAGCTTGGACAGGTCCTTAGGTGGCTACACCTTC
TRBV7-7	TRBJ2-1	NA	NA	CASSLTSYNEQFF	TGTGCTAGCAGCTTAACATCCTACAATGAGCAGTTCTTC
TRBV6-4	TRBJ2-3	TRBD1	NA	CASSDSRQGADTQYF	TGTGCCAGCAGTGACTCAAGACAGGGGGCAGATACGCAGTATTTT
TRBV2	TRBJ1-1	NA	NA	CASSQNTEAFF	TGTGCCAGCAGCCAGAACACTGAAGCTTTCTTT
TRBV3-1/TRBV3-2	TRBJ2-4	TRBD1	NA	CASSQDEQGAHLAKNIQYF	TGTGCCAGCAGCCAAGATGAACAGGGGGCTCACTTAGCCAAAAACATTCAGTACTTC
TRBV6-1	TRBJ2-2	NA	NA	CASSDGQGYTGELFF	TGTGCCAGCAGTGATGGGCAGGGTTACACCGGGGAGCTGTTTTTT
TRBV5-1	TRBJ1-3	NA	NA	CASSLNIGVGNTIYF	TGCGCCAGCAGCCTTAACATAGGGGTTGGAAACACCATATATTTT
TRBV6-1	TRBJ1-4	NA	NA	CASSELQKPTNEKLFF	TGTGCCAGCAGTGAATTACAGAAACCAACTAATGAAAAACTGTTTTTT
TRBV19	TRBJ1-1	NA	NA	CASSIGGGRMNTEAFF	TGTGCCAGTAGTATCGGGGGGGGCAGAATGAACACTGAAGCTTTCTTT
TRBV19	TRBJ1-1	TRBD1	NA	CASRSRGLGTEAFF	TGTGCCAGTAGGAGCAGGGGGCTCGGCACTGAAGCTTTCTTT
TRBV28	TRBJ1-6	NA	NA	CASSSPRYSPLHF	TGTGCCAGCAGTTCTCCGCGCTATTCACCCCTCCACTTT
TRBV6-5	TRBJ1-1	TRBD1	NA	CASSSGTGEAGAFF	TGTGCCAGCAGTTCCGGGACAGGAGAAGCCGGAGCTTTCTTT
TRBV28	TRBJ1-4	NA	NA	CASSAAGLLNEKLFF	TGTGCCAGCAGTGCTGCAGGGCTCCTTAATGAAAAACTGTTTTTT
TRBV7-2	TRBJ2-3	TRBD2	NA	CASSLASGAGITDTQYF	TGTGCCAGCAGCTTAGCGTCTGGAGCGGGGATCACAGATACGCAGTATTTT
TRBV7-9	TRBJ2-7	NA	NA	CASSIFGGEQYF	TGTGCCAGCAGCATTTTCGGGGGCGAGCAGTACTTC
TRBV28	TRBJ1-3	NA	NA	CASGNRANSGNTIYF	TGTGCCAGCGGAAACAGGGCGAACTCTGGAAACACCATATATTTT
TRBV28	TRBJ2-3	NA	NA	CASLPVGITDTQYF	TGTGCCAGCTTACCAGTCGGGATAACAGATACGCAGTATTTT
TRBV19	TRBJ1-4	TRBD1	NA	CASSPGTGLTNEKLFF	TGTGCCAGTAGTCCCGGGACAGGGTTGACTAATGAAAAACTGTTTTTT
TRBV5-1	TRBJ2-5	NA	NA	CASSLGPNTEETQYF	TGCGCCAGCAGCTTGGGGCCGAATACCGAAGAGACCCAGTACTTC
TRBV18	TRBJ1-1	NA	NA	CASSPGQPNTEAFF	TGTGCCAGCTCACCAGGACAGCCGAACACTGAAGCTTTCTTT
TRBV7-3	TRBJ2-1	TRBD2	NA	CASSLAGGPYSSYNEQFF	TGTGCCAGCAGCTTGGCGGGGGGCCCTTACAGCTCCTACAATGAGCAGTTCTTC
TRBV19	TRBJ1-1	TRBD1	NA	CASSRQGGGTEAFF	TGTGCCAGTAGTAGACAGGGTGGGGGCACTGAAGCTTTCTTT
TRBV6-6	TRBJ1-1	NA	NA	CASSYLAQLGDTEAFF	TGTGCCAGCAGTTACCTCGCCCAGTTGGGAGACACTGAAGCTTTCTTT
TRBV5-1	TRBJ1-2	NA	NA	CASSLALNYGYTF	TGCGCCAGCAGCTTGGCCCTTAACTATGGCTACACCTTC
TRBV3-1/TRBV3-2	TRBJ1-6	NA	once	CASSHRARDNSPLHF	TGTGCCAGCAGCCATCGCGCCCGTGATAATTCACCCCTCCACTTT
TRBV30	TRBJ1-5	NA	NA	CAWSPGYNQPQHF	TGTGCCTGGAGTCCGGGGTACAATCAGCCCCAGCATTTT
TRBV6-4	TRBJ2-5	TRBD1	NA	CASRFPRRPGQGKETQYF	TGTGCCAGCAGATTCCCCCGCCGCCCCGGACAGGGGAAAGAGACCCAGTACTTC
TRBV11-2	TRBJ1-6	NA	NA	CASKTRGGEDSPLHF	TGTGCCAGCAAAACCCGGGGGGGTGAAGATTCACCCCTCCACTTT
TRBV4-1	TRBJ1-4	NA	NA	CASSRLAGREKLFF	TGCGCCAGCAGCCGTTTAGCGGGGCGCGAAAAACTGTTTTTT
TRBV4-1	TRBJ2-7	NA	NA	CASSLRVGDSYEQYF	TGCGCCAGCAGTCTCAGGGTAGGAGACTCCTACGAGCAGTACTTC
TRBV5-1	TRBJ1-2	TRBD1	NA	CASSRDRGLDYGYTF	TGCGCCAGCAGCCGGGACAGGGGGCTTGACTATGGCTACACCTTC
TRBV11-3	TRBJ2-2	NA	NA	CASSPSGAGKTGELFF	TGTGCCAGCAGCCCCTCAGGCGCAGGGAAAACCGGGGAGCTGTTTTTT
TRBV19	TRBJ2-1	TRBD2	NA	CASSWATGTSHNEQFF	TGTGCCAGTAGTTGGGCCACCGGGACTAGTCACAATGAGCAGTTCTTC
TRBV6-1	TRBJ2-7	TRBD2	NA	CASSDPGGSTYEQYF	TGTGCCAGCAGTGACCCGGGGGGATCTACCTACGAGCAGTACTTC
TRBV27	TRBJ2-5	TRBD2	NA	CASMELAGGNQETQYF	TGTGCCAGCATGGAACTAGCGGGGGGGAACCAAGAGACCCAGTACTTC
TRBV5-1	TRBJ1-1	NA	NA	CASSLNGENTEAFF	TGCGCCAGCAGCTTGAACGGTGAGAACACTGAAGCTTTCTTT
TRBV2	TRBJ1-1	TRBD1	NA	CASRKEGQGWTEAFF	TGTGCCAGCAGGAAAGAGGGACAGGGGTGGACTGAAGCTTTCTTT
TRBV11-2	TRBJ2-5	NA	NA	CASSIGGTQYF	TGTGCCAGCAGCATTGGCGGGACCCAGTACTTC
TRBV6-2/TRBV6-3	TRBJ2-1	TRBD2	NA	CASSSPRTSGGGYNEQFF	TGTGCCAGCAGTAGCCCCAGGACTAGCGGGGGAGGCTACAATGAGCAGTTCTTC